The table lists the clone carrying this TCR beta chain with many counts. The source of the sample is a study of neurological immune-mediated disorders. CDR3 length equals 15 residues. V lost 3 bases, J lost 6 bases, and 4 bases stayed unmatched. The V gene's germline CDR1 is SGHRS and CDR2 YFSETQ. Whenever a sequencing run was performed, it yielded over 170 million TCR-beta sequences from 15-18 subjects. TCRdb itself ran the 5' RACE reads through MiXCR, one entry per CDR3 protein. The table lists 50,000 to 80,000 distinct CDR3 sequences, roughly 3.2% of them singletons. V and J are TRBV5-1 and TRBJ2-2; 11 bases agree with TRBD2. This sequence originates from a middle-aged man with multiple sclerosis. The material sequenced was PBMCs. The CDR3 is CASSWELAGAGELFF. CDR3 DNA sequence: TGCGCCAGCAGCTGGGAACTAGCGGGAGCCGGGGAGCTGTTTTTT.